What follows are 13 T cell receptor beta chains derived from one specimen sequenced in a study of T-cell memory formation after mild COVID-19. In TCRdb, the 5' RACE reads were re-called with MiXCR into one record per CDR3 protein. The sample lists about 340,000 distinct CDR3 sequences, 10% to 15% occurring once. The sequenced material came from PBMCs or a T cell subset sorted from them (not recorded which). The receptors derive from a man aged 18 to 35 who had mild COVID-19 (a few samples of this study predate the infection). Cell type and time point are not known.

This clonotype was observed many times. The rearrangement joins TRBV19 to TRBJ1-1; TRBD1 matches at 7 bases. V trimming: 5 bases; J trimming: 7 bases; junction bases outside the gene matches: 7. Per germline, CDR1 LNHDA and CDR2 SQIVND (reference sequence). CDR3 length: 13 residues. The chain's CDR3 is CASSAGGGGEAFF. In nucleotides, the CDR3 is TGTGCCAGTAGTGCAGGGGGAGGCGGTGAAGCTTTCTTT. Complete variable domain (other parts from reference TRBV19 and TRBJ1-1): DGGITQSPKYLFRKEGQNVTLSCEQNLNHDAMYWYRQDPGQGLRLIYYSQIVNDFQKGDIAEGYSVSREKKESFPLTVTSAQKNPTAFYLCASSAGGGGEAFFGQGTRLTVV.

This rearrangement joins TRBV28 to TRBJ1-5; D possibly corresponds to TRBD1 (6 bases). This CDR3 is 12 amino acids long. The V gene lost 7 bases and the J gene lost 6 bases, with 10 bases spanning the gap. Germline V gene data show CDR1 as MDHEN and CDR2 as SYDVKM. The CDR3 DNA follows: TGTGCCAGCACAACAGGGTCTCAGCCCCAGCATTTT. Its protein is CASTTGSQPQHF. The variable domain in full, with the rest retrieved from reference TRBV28 and TRBJ1-5, is DVKVTQSSRYLVKRTGEKVFLECVQDMDHENMFWYRQDPGLGLRLIYFSYDVKMKEKGDIPEGYSVSREKKERFSLILESASTNQTSMYLCASTTGSQPQHFGDGTRLSIL.

The gene calls are TRBV2 and TRBJ1-1, with D perhaps matching TRBD1 (6 bases). Germline lookup yields CDR1 SNHLY and CDR2 FYNNEI. Trimming pared 2 bases from V and 1 base from J, leaving 11 bases between. CDR3 length equals 15 residues. In DNA, the CDR3 is TGTGCCAGCAGTGAATTGGGACAACAGAACACTGAAGCTTTCTTT. This translates into CASSELGQQNTEAFF.

This clonotype came up a few times. V gene TRBV5-1 combines with J gene TRBJ1-1, with D possibly matching TRBD1 (5 bases). Deletions cut 7 bases from V and 3 bases from J, with 13 bases between. Germline V gives CDR1 SGHRS, CDR2 YFSETQ. The CDR3 is 13 amino acids. CDR3 region: CASWGEVYTEAFF. The CDR3 bases are TGCGCCAGCTGGGGGGAGGTTTACACTGAAGCTTTCTTT.

This clonotype was seen repeatedly, ten times or more. V and J are TRBV5-4 and TRBJ2-3, with D tentatively TRBD2 (7 bases). The CDR3 has 15 amino acids. In germline, CDR1 is SGHNT, CDR2 YYREEE (reference sequence). The V gene lost 4 bases and the J gene lost 4 bases, with 16 bases spanning the gap. CDR3 nucleotide sequence: TGTGCCAGCAGCCGGAAGGGGGGGAAGGCAGATACGCAGTATTTT. Its translation is CASSRKGGKADTQYF.

The chain has TRBV15 and TRBJ1-1; weak D call: TRBD1 (6 bases). V was clipped by 0 bases and J by 2 bases, with 13 bases between them. Germline V gene data show CDR1 as LNHNV and CDR2 as YYDKDF (reference sequence). The CDR3 covers 16 residues. The CDR3 reads CATSREWGQYNTEAFF. The CDR3 coding sequence is TGTGCCACCAGCAGAGAGTGGGGGCAATATAACACTGAAGCTTTCTTT.

The chain couples TRBV12-3 or TRBV12-4 to TRBJ2-1, with D possibly TRBD2 on 6 matching bases. Deletions cut 4 bases from V and 4 bases from J, with 11 bases between. The length of the CDR3 is 14 residues. CDR3 DNA: TGTGCCAGCAGTTCCGGGACTCGATACAATGAGCAGTTCTTC. Amino acid sequence: CASSSGTRYNEQFF.

This clonotype was seen a few times. The chain recombines TRBV7-9 with TRBJ2-3, with TRBD2 matching over 7 bases. Per germline, CDR1 SEHNR and CDR2 FQNEAQ (reference sequence). After removal of 5 bases from V and 3 bases from J, the junction contained 8 bases not matched to a gene. This CDR3 comprises 15 residues. CDR3 in DNA: TGTGCCAGCAGCCCCGTTGGCGGGGGTACAGATACGCAGTATTTT. It codes for CASSPVGGGTDTQYF.

This sequence joins TRBV7-9 and TRBJ1-5; D perhaps matches TRBD1 (6 bases). V was trimmed by 1 base and J by 9 bases, leaving 16 bases between them. This CDR3 is built from 15 residues. Per germline, CDR1 SEHNR and CDR2 FQNEAQ (reference sequence). Here the CDR3 reads CASSLGDGGGRPQHF. The CDR3 coding sequence is TGTGCCAGCAGCTTAGGAGACGGCGGGGGGCGGCCCCAGCATTTT.

This clonotype was recorded a few times. The V call is TRBV4-3, the J call TRBJ1-3; 7 bases fit TRBD1. The germline CDR1 and CDR2 sequences are LGHNA and YSLEER. This CDR3 is 16 amino acids long. After removal of 0 bases from V and 4 bases from J, the junction contained 6 bases not matched to a gene. CDR3 sequence: CASSQDRGQKGNTIYF. CDR3 in DNA: TGCGCCAGCAGCCAAGATAGGGGACAGAAGGGAAACACCATATATTTT.

The rearrangement links TRBV9 to TRBJ2-3; D uncertain. This CDR3 region has 13 residues. Trimming removed 2 bases at V and 5 bases at J, with 9 bases between. Per the germline V gene, CDR1 is SGDLS and CDR2 is YYNGEE. The DNA for the CDR3 is TGTGCCAGCAGCGTTGCTTTTCTAGATACGCAGTATTTT. Amino acids: CASSVAFLDTQYF.

This clonotype was counted only a few times. V gene TRBV28 combines with J gene TRBJ2-1, with 10 bases fitting TRBD1. The length of the CDR3 is 13 residues. From germline, CDR1 is MDHEN and CDR2 SYDVKM. V was pared by 6 bases and J by 15 bases, with 11 bases of the junction left unmatched. As DNA, the CDR3 is TGTGCCAGCAGCCGTAGTGATCGGGACAGGGGGTTCTTC. Encoded protein: CASSRSDRDRGFF.

The sample holds a few counts of this clonotype. This chain uses TRBV24-1 with TRBJ2-1; 9 bases fit TRBD1. The V and J ends lost 3 bases and 2 bases, in that order; junction bases with no gene match: 7. Germline values: CDR1 KGHDR, CDR2 SFDVKD. The CDR3 runs 17 residues. The CDR3 bases are TGTGCCACCAGTGATCCACCCCGGACAGGGGCCTACAATGAGCAGTTCTTC. Residues: CATSDPPRTGAYNEQFF.